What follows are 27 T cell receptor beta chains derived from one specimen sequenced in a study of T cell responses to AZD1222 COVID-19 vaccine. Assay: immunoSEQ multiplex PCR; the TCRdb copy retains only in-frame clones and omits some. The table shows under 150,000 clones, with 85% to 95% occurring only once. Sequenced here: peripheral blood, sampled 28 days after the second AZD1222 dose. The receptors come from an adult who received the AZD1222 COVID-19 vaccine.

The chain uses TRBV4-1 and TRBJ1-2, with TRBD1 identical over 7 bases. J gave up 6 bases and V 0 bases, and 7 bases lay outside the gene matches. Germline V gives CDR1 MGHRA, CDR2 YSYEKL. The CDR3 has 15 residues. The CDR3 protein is CASSQDWTGPNGYTF. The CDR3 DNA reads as TGCGCCAGCAGCCAAGATTGGACAGGCCCCAATGGCTACACCTTC.

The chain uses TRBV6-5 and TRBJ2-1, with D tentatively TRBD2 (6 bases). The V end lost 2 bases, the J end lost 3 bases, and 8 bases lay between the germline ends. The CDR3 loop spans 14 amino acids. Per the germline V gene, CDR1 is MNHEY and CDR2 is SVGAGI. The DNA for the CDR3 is TGTGCCAGCAGTTACGGAGGGAACTACAATGAGCAGTTCTTC. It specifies CASSYGGNYNEQFF.

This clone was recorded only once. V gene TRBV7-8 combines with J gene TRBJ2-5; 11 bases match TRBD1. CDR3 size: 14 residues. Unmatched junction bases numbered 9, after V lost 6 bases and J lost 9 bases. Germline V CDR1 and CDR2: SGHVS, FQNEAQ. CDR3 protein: CASSLRDRGWAQYF. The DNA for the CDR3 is TGTGCCAGCAGTCTCCGGGACAGGGGGTGGGCCCAGTACTTC. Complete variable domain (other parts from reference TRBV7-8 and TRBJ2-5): GAGVSQSPRYKVAKRGQDVALRCDPISGHVSLFWYQQALGQGPEFLTYFQNEAQLDKSGLPSDRFFAERPEGSVSTLKIQRTQQEDSAVYLCASSLRDRGWAQYFGPGTRLLVL.

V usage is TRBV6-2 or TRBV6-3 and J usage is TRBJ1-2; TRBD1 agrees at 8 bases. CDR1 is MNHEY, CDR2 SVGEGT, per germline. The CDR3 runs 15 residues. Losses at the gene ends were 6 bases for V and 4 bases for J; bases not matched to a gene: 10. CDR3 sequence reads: CASSHGQGLSYGYTF. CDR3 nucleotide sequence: TGTGCCAGCAGCCACGGACAGGGCCTTAGCTATGGCTACACCTTC.

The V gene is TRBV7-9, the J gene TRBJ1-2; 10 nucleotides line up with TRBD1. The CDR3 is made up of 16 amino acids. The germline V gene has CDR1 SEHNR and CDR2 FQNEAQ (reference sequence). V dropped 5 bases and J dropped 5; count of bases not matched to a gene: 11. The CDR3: CASSRTGTGEPYGYTF. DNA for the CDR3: TGTGCCAGCAGCAGAACCGGGACAGGGGAACCTTATGGCTACACCTTC.

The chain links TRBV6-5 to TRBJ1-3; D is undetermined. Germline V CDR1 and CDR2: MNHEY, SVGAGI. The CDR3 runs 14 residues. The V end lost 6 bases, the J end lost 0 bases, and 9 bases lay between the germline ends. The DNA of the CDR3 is TGTGCCAGCAGGGAGGGATACTCTGGAAACACCATATATTTT. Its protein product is CASREGYSGNTIYF.

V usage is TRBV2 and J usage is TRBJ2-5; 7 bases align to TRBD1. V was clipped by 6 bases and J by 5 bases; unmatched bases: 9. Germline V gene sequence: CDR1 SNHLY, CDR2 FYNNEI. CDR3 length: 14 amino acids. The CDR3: CASSSWTGRETQYF. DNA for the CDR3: TGTGCCAGCAGCTCCTGGACAGGCAGGGAGACCCAGTACTTC.

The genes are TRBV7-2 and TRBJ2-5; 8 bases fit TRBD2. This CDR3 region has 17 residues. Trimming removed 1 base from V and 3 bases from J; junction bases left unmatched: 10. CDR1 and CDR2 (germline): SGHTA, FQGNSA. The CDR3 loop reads CASSLGFQRERKETQYF. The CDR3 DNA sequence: TGTGCCAGCAGCTTAGGTTTCCAGCGGGAGCGAAAAGAGACCCAGTACTTC.

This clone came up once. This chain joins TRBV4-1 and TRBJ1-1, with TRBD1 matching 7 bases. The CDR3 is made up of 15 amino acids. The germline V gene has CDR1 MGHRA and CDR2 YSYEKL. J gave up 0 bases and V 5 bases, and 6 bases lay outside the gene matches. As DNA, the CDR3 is TGCGCCAGCAGCAATCTCAGGGGGATGAACACTGAAGCTTTCTTT. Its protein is CASSNLRGMNTEAFF.

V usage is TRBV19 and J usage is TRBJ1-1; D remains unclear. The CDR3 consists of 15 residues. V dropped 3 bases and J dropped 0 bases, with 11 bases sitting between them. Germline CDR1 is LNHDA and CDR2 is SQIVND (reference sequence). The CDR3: CASSMSPGLNTEAFF. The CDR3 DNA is TGTGCCAGTAGTATGTCCCCGGGTTTGAACACTGAAGCTTTCTTT.

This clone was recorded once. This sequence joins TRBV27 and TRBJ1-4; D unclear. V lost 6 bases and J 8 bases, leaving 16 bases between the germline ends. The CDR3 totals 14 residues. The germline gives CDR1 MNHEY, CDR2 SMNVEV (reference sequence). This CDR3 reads CASRSPARWEKLFF. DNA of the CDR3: TGTGCCAGCAGATCCCCGGCGCGGTGGGAAAAACTGTTTTTT. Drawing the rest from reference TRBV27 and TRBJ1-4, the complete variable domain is EAQVTQNPRYLITVTGKKLTVTCSQNMNHEYMSWYRQDPGLGLRQIYYSMNVEVTDKGDVPEGYKVSRKEKRNFPLILESPSPNQTSLYFCASRSPARWEKLFFGSGTQLSVL.

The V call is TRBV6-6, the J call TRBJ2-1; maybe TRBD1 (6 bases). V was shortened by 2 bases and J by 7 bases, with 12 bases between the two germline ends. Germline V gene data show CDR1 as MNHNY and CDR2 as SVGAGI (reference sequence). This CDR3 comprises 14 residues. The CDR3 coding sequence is TGTGCCAGCAGTTACGCAGGGGAGTCGAATGAGCAGTTCTTC. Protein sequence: CASSYAGESNEQFF.

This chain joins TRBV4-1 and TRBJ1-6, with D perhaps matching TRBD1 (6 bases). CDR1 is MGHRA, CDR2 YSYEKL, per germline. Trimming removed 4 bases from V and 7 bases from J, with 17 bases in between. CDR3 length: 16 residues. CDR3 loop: CASSLGPGQTNSPLHF. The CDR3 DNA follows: TGCGCCAGCAGCCTTGGACCGGGACAAACAAATTCACCCCTCCACTTT.

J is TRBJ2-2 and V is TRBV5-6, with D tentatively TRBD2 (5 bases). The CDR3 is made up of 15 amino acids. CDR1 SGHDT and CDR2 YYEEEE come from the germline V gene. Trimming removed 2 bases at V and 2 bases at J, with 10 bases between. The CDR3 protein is CASSFVRENTGELFF. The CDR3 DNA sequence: TGTGCCAGCAGCTTTGTACGGGAAAACACCGGGGAGCTGTTTTTT.

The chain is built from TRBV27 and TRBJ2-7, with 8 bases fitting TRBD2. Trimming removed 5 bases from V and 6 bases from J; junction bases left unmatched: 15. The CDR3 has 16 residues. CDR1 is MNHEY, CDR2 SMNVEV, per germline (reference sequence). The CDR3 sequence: CASSTLTSATSSEQYF. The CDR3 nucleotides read TGTGCCAGCAGTACATTGACTAGCGCGACCTCTTCCGAGCAGTACTTC.

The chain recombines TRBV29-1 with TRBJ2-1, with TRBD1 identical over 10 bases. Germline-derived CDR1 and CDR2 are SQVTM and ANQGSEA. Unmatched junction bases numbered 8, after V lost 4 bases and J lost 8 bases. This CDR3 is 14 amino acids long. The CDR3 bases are TGCAGCGTTGCGGACAGGGGGTTTACCGATGAGCAGTTCTTC. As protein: CSVADRGFTDEQFF.

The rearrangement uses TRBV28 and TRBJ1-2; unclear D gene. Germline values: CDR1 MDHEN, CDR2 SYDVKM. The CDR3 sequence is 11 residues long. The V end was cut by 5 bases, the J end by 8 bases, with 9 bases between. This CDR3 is CASSNEVGYTF. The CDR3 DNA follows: TGTGCCAGCAGTAATGAGGTGGGCTACACCTTC.

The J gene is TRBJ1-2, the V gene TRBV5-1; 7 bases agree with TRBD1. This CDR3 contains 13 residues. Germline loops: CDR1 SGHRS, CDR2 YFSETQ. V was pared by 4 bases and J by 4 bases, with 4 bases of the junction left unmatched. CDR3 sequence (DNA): TGCGCCAGCAGCCCAGGGACAGCCTATGGCTACACCTTC. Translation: CASSPGTAYGYTF.

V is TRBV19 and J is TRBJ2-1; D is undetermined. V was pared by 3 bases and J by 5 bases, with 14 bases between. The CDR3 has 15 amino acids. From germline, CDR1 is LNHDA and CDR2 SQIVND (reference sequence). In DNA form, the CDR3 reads TGTGCCAGTAGTATTGCCCGAGGTGGGAACAATGAGCAGTTCTTC. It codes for CASSIARGGNNEQFF.

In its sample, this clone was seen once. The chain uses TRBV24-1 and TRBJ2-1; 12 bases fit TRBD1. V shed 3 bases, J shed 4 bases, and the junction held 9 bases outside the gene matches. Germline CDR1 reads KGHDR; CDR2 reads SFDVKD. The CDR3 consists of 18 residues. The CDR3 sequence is CATSDIPGQGASYNEQFF. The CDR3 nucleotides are TGTGCCACCAGTGATATTCCGGGACAGGGGGCTTCTTACAATGAGCAGTTCTTC.

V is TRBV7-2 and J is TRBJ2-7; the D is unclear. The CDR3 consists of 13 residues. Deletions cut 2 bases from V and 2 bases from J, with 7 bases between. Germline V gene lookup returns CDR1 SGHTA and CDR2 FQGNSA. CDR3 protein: CASSLSRPYEQYF. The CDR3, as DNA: TGTGCCAGCAGCTTATCAAGGCCCTACGAGCAGTACTTC.

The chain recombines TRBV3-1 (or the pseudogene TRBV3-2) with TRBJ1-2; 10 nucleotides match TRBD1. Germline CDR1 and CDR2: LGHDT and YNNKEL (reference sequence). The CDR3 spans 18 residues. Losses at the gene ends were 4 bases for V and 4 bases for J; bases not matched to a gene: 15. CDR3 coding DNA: TGTGCCAGCAGCCCGGGACAGGGGTGCTACCGTTTTCTCTATGGCTACACCTTC. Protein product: CASSPGQGCYRFLYGYTF.

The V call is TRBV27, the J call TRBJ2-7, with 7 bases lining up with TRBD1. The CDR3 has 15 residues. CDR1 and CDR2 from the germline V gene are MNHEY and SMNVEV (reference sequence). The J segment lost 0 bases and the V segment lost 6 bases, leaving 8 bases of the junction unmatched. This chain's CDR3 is CASRRAGDSSYEQYF. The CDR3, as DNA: TGTGCCAGCAGACGGGCAGGGGACAGCTCCTACGAGCAGTACTTC.

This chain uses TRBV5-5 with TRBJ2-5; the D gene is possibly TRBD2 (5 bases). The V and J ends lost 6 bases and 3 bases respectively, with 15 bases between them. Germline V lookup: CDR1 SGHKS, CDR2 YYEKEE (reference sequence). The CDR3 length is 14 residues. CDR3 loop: CASTYQDGEETQYF. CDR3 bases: TGTGCCAGCACCTACCAGGACGGGGAAGAGACCCAGTACTTC.

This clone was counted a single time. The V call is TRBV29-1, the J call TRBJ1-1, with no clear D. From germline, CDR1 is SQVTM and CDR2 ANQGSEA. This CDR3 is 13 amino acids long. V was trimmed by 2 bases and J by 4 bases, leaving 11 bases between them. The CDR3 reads CSVESGGSTEAFF. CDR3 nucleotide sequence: TGCAGCGTTGAAAGTGGCGGCTCCACTGAAGCTTTCTTT.

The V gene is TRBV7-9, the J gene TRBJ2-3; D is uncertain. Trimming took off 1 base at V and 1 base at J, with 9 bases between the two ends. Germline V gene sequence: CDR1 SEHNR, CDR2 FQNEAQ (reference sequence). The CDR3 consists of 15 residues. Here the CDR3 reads CASSLVGAGTDTQYF. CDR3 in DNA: TGTGCCAGCAGCTTAGTAGGCGCCGGCACAGATACGCAGTATTTT.

The CDR3 DNA reads TGTGCCAGTAGGCCCCCGGGTCTTTGGGGTACAGATACGCAGTATTTT. Translating it yields CASRPPGLWGTDTQYF. V usage is TRBV19 and J usage is TRBJ2-3, with D unresolved. With 6 bases removed from V and 3 bases from J, the gap between germline ends came to 19 bases. Germline V gives CDR1 LNHDA, CDR2 SQIVND (reference sequence). This CDR3 comprises 16 residues.